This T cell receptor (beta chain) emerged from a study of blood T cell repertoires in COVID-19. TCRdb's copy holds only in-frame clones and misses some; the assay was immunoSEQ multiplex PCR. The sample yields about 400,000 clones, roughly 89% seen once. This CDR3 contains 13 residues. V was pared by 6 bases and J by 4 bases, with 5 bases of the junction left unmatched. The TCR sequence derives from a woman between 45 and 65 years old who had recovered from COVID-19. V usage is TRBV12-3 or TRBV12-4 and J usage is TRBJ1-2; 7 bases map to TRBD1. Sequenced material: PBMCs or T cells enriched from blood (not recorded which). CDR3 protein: CASSPDRSYGYTF. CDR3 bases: TGTGCCAGCAGCCCGGACAGGAGCTATGGCTACACCTTC.